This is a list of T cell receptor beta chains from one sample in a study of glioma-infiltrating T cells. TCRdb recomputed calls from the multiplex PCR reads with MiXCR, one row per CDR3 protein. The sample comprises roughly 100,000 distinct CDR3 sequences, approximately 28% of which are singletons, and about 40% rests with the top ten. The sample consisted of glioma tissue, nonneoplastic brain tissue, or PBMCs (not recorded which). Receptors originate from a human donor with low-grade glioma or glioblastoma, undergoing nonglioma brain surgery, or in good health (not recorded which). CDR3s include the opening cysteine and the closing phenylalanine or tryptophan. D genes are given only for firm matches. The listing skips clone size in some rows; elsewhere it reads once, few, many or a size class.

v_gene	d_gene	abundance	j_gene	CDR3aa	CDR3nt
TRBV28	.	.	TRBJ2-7	CASSFAQTVERYF	TGTGCCAGCAGTTTTGCTCAGACCGTCGAGCGGTACTTC
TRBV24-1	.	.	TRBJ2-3	CATSWGPLDTQYF	TGTGCCACCAGTTGGGGGCCCTTAGATACGCAGTATTTT
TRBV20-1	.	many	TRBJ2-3	CSARLPAGTDTQYF	TGCAGTGCTAGACTCCCAGCAGGCACAGATACGCAGTATTTT
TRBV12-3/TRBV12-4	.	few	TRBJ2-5	CASSLNRGAQETQYF	TGTGCCAGCAGTTTGAATCGGGGAGCCCAAGAGACCCAGTACTTC
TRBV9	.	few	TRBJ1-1	CASNTNPDTSLLMNTEAFF	TGTGCCAGCAACACTAACCCAGACACCAGCCTACTCATGAACACTGAAGCTTTCTTT
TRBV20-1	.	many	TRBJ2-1	CSAPPRSGQSSYNEQFF	TGCAGTGCTCCCCCCCGGAGCGGACAAAGCTCCTACAATGAGCAGTTCTTC
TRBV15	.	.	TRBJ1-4	CATNLRLMGPNEKLFF	TGTGCCACCAACCTCCGCCTAATGGGACCGAATGAAAAACTGTTTTTT
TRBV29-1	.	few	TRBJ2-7	CSVRSSSYEQYF	TGCAGCGTGCGGTCGAGCTCCTACGAGCAGTACTTC
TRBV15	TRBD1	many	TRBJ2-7	CATSRGLGTGGYEQYF	TGTGCCACCAGCAGAGGTTTGGGGACAGGGGGCTACGAGCAGTACTTC
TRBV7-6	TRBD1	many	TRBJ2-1	CASSLRPRDSSYNEQFF	TGTGCCAGCAGCTTACGCCCCAGGGACAGCTCCTACAATGAGCAGTTCTTC
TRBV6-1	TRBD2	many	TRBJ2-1	CASSLLAGSGNEQFF	TGTGCCAGCAGTTTGCTAGCGGGGTCTGGCAATGAGCAGTTCTTC
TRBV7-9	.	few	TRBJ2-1	CASSPPSYNEQFF	TGTGCCAGCAGCCCCCCCTCCTACAATGAGCAGTTCTTC
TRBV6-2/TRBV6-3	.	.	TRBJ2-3	CDSSSGSTDTQYF	TGTGACAGCAGCTCGGGGAGCACAGATACGCAGTATTTT
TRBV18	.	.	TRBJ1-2	CASSQVTHLDGYTF	TGCGCCAGCTCACAGGTCACCCACCTCGACGGCTACACCTTC
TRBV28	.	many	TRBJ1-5	CASRPQGTSNQPQHF	TGTGCCAGCAGACCCCAGGGAACGAGCAATCAGCCCCAGCATTTT
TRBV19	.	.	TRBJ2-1	CASSIVARNEQFF	TGTGCCAGTAGTATAGTTGCGAGGAATGAGCAGTTCTTC
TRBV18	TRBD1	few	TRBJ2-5	CASSLQGYETQYF	TGTGCCAGCTCCCTACAGGGGTACGAGACCCAGTACTTC